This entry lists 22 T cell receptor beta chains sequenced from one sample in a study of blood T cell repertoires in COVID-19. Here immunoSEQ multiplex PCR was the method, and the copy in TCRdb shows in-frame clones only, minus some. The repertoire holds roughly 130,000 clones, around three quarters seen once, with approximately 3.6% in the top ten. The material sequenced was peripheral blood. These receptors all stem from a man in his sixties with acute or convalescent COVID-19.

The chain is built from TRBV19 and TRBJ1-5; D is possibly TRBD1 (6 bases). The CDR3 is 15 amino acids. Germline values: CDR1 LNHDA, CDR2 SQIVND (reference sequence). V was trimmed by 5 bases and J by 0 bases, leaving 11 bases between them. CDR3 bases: TGTGCCAGTAGTTCCCCAGGGGTTAGCAATCAGCCCCAGCATTTT. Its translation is CASSSPGVSNQPQHF.

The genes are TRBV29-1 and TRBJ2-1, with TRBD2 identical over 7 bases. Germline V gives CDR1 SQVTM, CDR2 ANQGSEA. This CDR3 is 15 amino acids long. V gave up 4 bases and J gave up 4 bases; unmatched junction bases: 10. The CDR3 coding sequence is TGCAGCGTTGGGGGCCGGGAGGAACTATACAATGAGCAGTTCTTC. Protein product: CSVGGREELYNEQFF.

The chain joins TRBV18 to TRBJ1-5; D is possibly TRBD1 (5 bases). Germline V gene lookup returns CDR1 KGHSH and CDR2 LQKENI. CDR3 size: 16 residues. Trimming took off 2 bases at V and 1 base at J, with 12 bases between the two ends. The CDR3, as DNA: TGTGCCAGCTCACCAGACGACAGACCAAGCAATCAGCCCCAGCATTTT. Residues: CASSPDDRPSNQPQHF.

This CDR3 reads CASSREGQLSYGYTF. The CDR3 bases are TGTGCCAGCAGTCGGGAGGGACAGCTATCCTATGGCTACACCTTC. The rearrangement links TRBV27 to TRBJ1-2; TRBD1 matches 7 bases. The CDR3 spans 15 residues. V trimming: 5 bases; J trimming: 4 bases; junction bases outside the gene matches: 10. The germline CDR1 and CDR2 sequences are MNHEY and SMNVEV (reference sequence).

The CDR3, as DNA: TGTGCCAGCAGCCACTACGGACAGGGGATAGTCTATGGCTACACCTTC. As protein: CASSHYGQGIVYGYTF. J is TRBJ1-2 and V is TRBV6-2 or TRBV6-3; 9 bases fit TRBD1. The junction had 12 bases not matched to a gene; V was cut back by 6 bases and J by 4 bases. Germline CDR1 reads MNHEY; CDR2 reads SVGEGT. This CDR3 region has 16 residues.

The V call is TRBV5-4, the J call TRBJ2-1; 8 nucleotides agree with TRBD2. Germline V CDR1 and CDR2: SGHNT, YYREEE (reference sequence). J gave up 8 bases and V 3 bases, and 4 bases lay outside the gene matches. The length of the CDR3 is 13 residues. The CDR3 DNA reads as TGTGCCAGCAGCTACGGGGGGGAGGATGAGCAGTTCTTC. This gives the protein CASSYGGEDEQFF.

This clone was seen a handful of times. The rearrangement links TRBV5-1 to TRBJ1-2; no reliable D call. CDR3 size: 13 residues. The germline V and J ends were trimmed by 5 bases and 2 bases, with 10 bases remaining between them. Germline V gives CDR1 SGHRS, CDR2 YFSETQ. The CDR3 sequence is CASRSEGNYGYTF. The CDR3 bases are TGCGCCAGCAGAAGTGAGGGAAACTATGGCTACACCTTC.

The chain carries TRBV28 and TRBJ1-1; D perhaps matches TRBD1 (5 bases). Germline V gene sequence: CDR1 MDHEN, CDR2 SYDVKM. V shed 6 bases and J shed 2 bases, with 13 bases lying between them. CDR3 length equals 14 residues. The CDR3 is CASSPPGVNTEAFF. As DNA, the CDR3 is TGTGCCAGCAGCCCGCCGGGGGTTAACACTGAAGCTTTCTTT.

The CDR3 DNA follows: TGTGCCAGCAGTCCGCCCGCGGGGGCTAAGGGAACTAATGAAAAACTGTTTTTT. It specifies CASSPPAGAKGTNEKLFF. This chain uses TRBV2 with TRBJ1-4; TRBD1 might be the D (6 bases). CDR1 is SNHLY and CDR2 is FYNNEI in the germline V gene. Trimming pared 5 bases from V and 1 base from J, leaving 20 bases between. This CDR3 is 18 amino acids long.

The CDR3 DNA reads TGTGCCAGCAGCTTTCTGGGAGGTGAAAAACTGTTTTTT. Encoded protein: CASSFLGGEKLFF. V usage is TRBV7-9 and J usage is TRBJ1-4, with unresolved D. The V end was cut by 3 bases, the J end by 7 bases, with 9 bases between. In germline, CDR1 is SEHNR, CDR2 FQNEAQ (reference sequence). This CDR3 region has 13 residues.

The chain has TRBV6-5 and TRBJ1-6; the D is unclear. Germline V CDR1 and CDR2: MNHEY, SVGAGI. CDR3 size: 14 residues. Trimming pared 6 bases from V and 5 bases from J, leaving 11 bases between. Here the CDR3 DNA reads TGTGCCAGCAGACCCGAACAACATAATTCACCCCTCCACTTT. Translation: CASRPEQHNSPLHF.

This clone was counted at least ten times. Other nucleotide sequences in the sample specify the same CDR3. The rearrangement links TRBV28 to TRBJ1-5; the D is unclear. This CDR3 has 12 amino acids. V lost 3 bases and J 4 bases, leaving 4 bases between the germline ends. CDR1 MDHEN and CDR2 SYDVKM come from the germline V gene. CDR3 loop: CASSLENQPQHF. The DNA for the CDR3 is TGTGCCAGCAGTTTGGAGAATCAGCCCCAGCATTTT.

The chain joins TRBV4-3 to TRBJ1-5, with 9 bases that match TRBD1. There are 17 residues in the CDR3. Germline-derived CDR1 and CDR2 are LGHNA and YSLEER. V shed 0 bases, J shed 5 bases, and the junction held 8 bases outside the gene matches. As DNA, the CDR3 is TGCGCCAGCAGCCAAGAAGTCGGACAGGGGATACATCAGCCCCAGCATTTT. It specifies CASSQEVGQGIHQPQHF.

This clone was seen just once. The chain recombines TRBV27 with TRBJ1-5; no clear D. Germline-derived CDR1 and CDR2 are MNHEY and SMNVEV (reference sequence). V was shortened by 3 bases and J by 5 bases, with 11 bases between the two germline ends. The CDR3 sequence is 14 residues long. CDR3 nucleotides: TGTGCCAGCAGTTTCCTCGGGAGCGATCAGCCCCAGCATTTT. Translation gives CASSFLGSDQPQHF.

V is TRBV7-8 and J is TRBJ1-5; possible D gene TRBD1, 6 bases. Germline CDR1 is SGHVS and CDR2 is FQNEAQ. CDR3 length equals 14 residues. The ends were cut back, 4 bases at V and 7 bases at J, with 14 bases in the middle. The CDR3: CASSSDRFNQPQHF. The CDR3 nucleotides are TGTGCCAGCAGCTCAGACAGGTTTAACCAGCCCCAGCATTTT.

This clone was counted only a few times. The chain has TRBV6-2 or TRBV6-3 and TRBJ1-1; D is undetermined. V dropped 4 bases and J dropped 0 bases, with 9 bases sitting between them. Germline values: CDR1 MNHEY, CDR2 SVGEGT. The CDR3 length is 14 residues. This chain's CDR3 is CASSFGLMNTEAFF. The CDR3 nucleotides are TGTGCCAGCAGTTTTGGACTCATGAACACTGAAGCTTTCTTT.

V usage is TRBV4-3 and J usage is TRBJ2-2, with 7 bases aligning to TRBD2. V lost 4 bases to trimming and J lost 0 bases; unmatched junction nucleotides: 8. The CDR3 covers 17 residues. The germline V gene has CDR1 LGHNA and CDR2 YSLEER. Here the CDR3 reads CASSPSGGGPNTGELFF. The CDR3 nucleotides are TGCGCCAGCAGCCCTAGCGGTGGCGGGCCGAACACCGGGGAGCTGTTTTTT.

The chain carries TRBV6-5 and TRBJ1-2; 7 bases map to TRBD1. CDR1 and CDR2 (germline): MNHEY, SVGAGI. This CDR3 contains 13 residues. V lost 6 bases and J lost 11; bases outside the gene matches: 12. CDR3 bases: TGTGCCAGCAGAGGACAGGCAGATGCTAGGTACACCTTC. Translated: CASRGQADARYTF.

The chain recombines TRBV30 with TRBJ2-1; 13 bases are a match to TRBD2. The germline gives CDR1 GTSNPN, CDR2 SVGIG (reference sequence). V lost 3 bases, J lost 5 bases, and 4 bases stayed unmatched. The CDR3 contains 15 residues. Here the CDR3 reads CAWSDGTSGNNEQFF. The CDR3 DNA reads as TGTGCCTGGAGCGACGGGACTAGCGGGAACAATGAGCAGTTCTTC.

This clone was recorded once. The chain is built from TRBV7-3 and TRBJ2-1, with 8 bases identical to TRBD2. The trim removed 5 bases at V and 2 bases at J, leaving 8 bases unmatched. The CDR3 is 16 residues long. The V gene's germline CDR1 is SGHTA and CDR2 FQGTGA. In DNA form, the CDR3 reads TGTGCCAGCAGCAACCTCGGAGCGGGAGCCTACAATGAGCAGTTCTTC. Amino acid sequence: CASSNLGAGAYNEQFF. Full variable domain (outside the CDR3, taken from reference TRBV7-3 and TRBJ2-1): GAGVSQTPSNKVTEKGKYVELRCDPISGHTALYWYRQSLGQGPEFLIYFQGTGAADDSGLPNDRFFAVRPEGSVSTLKIQRTERGDSAVYLCASSNLGAGAYNEQFFGPGTRLTVL.

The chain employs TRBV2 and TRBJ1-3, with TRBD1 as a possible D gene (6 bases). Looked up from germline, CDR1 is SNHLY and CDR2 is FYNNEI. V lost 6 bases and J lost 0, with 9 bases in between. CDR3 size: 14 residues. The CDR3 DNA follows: TGTGCCAGCAGGACAGGACGCTCTGGAAACACCATATATTTT. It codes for CASRTGRSGNTIYF.

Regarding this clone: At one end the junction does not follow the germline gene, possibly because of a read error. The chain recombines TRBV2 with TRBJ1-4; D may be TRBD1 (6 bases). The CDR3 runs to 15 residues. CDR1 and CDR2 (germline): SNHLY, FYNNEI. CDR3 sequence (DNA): TGTGCCAGCACGGAAGGTGGGGGGGCTGGGGAAAAACTATTTTTT. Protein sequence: CASTEGGGAGEKLFF.